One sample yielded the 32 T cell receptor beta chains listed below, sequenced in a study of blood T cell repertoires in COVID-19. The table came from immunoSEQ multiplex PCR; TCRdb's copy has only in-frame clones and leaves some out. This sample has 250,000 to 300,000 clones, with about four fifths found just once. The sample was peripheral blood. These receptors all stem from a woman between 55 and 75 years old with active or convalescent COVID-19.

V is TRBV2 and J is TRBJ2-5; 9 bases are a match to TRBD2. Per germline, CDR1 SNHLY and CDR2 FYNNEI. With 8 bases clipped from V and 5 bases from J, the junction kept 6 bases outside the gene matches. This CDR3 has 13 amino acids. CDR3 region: CASGLAWWETQYF. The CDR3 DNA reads TGTGCCAGCGGACTAGCGTGGTGGGAGACCCAGTACTTC.

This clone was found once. As DNA, the CDR3 is TGCGCCAGCAGCCAAGGGGGACTAGCGGGACCGAACACCGGGGAGCTGTTTTTT. Translation: CASSQGGLAGPNTGELFF. The chain is built from TRBV4-1 and TRBJ2-2; 13 positions agree with TRBD2. The CDR3 totals 18 residues. CDR1 and CDR2 from the germline V gene are MGHRA and YSYEKL. The V segment lost 1 base and the J segment 0 bases; nucleotides outside the gene matches: 2.

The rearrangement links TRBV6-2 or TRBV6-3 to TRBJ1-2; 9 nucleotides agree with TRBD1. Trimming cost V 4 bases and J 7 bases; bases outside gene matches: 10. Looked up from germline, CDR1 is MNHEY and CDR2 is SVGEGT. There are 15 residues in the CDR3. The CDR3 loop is CASSSAGQGGRGYTF. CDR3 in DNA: TGTGCCAGCAGTTCCGCGGGACAGGGAGGTCGTGGCTACACCTTC.

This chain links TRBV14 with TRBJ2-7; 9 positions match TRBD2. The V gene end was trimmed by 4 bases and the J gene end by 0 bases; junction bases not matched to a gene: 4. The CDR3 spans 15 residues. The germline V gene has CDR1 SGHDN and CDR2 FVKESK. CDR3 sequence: CASSPNSGGSYEQYF. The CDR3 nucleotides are TGTGCCAGCAGCCCTAATAGCGGGGGCTCCTACGAGCAGTACTTC.

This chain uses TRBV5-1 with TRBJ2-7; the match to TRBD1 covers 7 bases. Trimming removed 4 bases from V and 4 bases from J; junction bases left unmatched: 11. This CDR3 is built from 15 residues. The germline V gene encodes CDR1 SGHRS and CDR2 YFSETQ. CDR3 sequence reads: CASSPAPGQRYEQYF. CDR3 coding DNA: TGCGCCAGCAGCCCAGCCCCGGGACAGAGGTACGAGCAGTACTTC.

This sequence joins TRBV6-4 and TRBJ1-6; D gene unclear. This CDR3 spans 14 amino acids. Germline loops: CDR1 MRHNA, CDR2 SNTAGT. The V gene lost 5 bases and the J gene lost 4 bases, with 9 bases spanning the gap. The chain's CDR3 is CASSPGVYNSPLHF. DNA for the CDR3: TGTGCCAGCAGTCCGGGAGTTTATAATTCACCCCTCCACTTT.

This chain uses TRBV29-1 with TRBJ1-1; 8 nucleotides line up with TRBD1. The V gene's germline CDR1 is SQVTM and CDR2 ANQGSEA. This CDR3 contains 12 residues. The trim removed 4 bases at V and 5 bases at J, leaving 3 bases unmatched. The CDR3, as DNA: TGCAGCGTTGGACAGGGGAGGACTGAAGCTTTCTTT. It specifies CSVGQGRTEAFF.

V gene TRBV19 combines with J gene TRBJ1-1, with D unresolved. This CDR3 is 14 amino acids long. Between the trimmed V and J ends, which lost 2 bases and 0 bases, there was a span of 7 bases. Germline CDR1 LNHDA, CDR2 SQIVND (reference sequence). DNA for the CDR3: TGTGCCAGTAGTATACAAGCCGTGAACACTGAAGCTTTCTTT. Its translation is CASSIQAVNTEAFF.

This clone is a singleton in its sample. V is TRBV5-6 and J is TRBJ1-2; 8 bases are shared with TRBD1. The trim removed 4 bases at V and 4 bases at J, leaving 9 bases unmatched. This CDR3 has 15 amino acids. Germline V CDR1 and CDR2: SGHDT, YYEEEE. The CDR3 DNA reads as TGTGCCAGCAGCCCAGGACAGGGAGCTTTCTATGGCTACACCTTC. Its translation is CASSPGQGAFYGYTF.

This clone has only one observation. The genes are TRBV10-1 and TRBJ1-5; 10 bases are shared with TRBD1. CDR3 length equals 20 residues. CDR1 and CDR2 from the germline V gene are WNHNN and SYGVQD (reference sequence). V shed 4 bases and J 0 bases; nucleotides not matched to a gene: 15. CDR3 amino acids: CASSAKKAPGQGHSNQPQHF. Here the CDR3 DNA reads TGCGCCAGCAGTGCAAAAAAAGCCCCGGGACAGGGGCATAGCAATCAGCCCCAGCATTTT.

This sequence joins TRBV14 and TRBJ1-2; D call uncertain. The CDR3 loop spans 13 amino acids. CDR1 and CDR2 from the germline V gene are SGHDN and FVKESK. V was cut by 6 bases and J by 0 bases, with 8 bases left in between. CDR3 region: CASSRLSNYGYTF. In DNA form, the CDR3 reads TGTGCCAGCAGTCGTCTATCTAACTATGGCTACACCTTC.

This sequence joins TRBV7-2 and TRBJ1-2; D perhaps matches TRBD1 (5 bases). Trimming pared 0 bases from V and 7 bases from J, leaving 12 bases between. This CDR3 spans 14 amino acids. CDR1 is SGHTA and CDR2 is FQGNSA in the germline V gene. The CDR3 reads CASSLARRDGGYTF. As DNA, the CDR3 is TGTGCCAGCAGCTTAGCGCGGAGGGACGGTGGCTACACCTTC.

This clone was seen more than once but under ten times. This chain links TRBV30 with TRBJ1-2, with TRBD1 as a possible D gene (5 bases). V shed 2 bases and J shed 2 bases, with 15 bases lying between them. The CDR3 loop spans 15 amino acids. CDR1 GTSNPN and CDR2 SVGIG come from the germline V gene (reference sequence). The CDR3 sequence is CAWSLTVPLNYGYTF. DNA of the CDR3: TGTGCCTGGAGTCTGACAGTCCCTTTAAACTATGGCTACACCTTC. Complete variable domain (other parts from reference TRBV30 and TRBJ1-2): SQTIHQWPATLVQPVGSPLSLECTVEGTSNPNLYWYRQAAGRGLQLLFYSVGIGQISSEVPQNLSASRPQDRQFILSSKKLLLSDSGFYLCAWSLTVPLNYGYTFGSGTRLTVV.

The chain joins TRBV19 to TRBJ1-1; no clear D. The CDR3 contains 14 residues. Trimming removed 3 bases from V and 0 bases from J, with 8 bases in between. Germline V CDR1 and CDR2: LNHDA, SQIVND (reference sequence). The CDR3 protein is CASSIAGLNTEAFF. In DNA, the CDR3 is TGTGCCAGTAGTATTGCAGGCCTGAACACTGAAGCTTTCTTT.

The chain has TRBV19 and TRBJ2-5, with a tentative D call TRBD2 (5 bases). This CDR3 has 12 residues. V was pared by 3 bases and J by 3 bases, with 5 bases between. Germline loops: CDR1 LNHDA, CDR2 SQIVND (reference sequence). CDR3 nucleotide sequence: TGTGCCAGTAGTATGGGAGAAGAGACCCAGTACTTC. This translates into CASSMGEETQYF. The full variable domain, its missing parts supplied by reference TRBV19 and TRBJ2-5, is DGGITQSPKYLFRKEGQNVTLSCEQNLNHDAMYWYRQDPGQGLRLIYYSQIVNDFQKGDIAEGYSVSREKKESFPLTVTSAQKNPTAFYLCASSMGEETQYFGPGTRLLVL.

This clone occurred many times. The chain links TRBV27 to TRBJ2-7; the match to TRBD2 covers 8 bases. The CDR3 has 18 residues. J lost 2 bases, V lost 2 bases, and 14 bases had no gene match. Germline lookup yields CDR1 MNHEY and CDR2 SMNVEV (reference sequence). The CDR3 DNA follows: TGTGCCAGCAGTTTAAAGGGGCCAACCGGGGGGGCCCCCTACGAGCAGTACTTC. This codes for CASSLKGPTGGAPYEQYF.

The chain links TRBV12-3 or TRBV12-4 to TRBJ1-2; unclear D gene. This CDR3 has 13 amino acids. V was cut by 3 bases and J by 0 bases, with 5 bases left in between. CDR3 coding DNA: TGTGCCAGCAGTTTGGAGTCTAACTATGGCTACACCTTC. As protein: CASSLESNYGYTF.

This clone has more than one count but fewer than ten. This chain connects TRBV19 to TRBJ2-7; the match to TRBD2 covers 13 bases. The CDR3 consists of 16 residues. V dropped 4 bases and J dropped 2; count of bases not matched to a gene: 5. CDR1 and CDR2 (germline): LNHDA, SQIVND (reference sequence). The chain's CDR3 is CASSTTSGGNPYEQYF. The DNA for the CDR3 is TGTGCCAGTAGTACGACTAGCGGGGGGAACCCCTACGAGCAGTACTTC.

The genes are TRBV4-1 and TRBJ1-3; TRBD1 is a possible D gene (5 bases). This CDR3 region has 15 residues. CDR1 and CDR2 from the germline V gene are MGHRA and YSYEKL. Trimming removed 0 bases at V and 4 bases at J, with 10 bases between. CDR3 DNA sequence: TGCGCCAGCAGCCAAGATGGGCAGGGAGGAAACACCATATATTTT. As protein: CASSQDGQGGNTIYF.

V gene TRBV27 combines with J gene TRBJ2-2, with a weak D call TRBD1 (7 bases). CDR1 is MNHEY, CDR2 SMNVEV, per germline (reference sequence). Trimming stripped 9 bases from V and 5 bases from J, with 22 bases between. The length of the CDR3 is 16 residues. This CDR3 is CASKGAAGRLTGELFF. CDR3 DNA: TGTGCCAGTAAGGGGGCGGCAGGGAGGTTAACCGGGGAGCTGTTTTTT.

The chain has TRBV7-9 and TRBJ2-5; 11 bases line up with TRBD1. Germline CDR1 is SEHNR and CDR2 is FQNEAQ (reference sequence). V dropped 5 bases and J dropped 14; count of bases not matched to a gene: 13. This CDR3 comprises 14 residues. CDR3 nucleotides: TGTGCCAGCAGCCTGGACCCACCGGGACAGGGGGACTACTTC. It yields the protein CASSLDPPGQGDYF.

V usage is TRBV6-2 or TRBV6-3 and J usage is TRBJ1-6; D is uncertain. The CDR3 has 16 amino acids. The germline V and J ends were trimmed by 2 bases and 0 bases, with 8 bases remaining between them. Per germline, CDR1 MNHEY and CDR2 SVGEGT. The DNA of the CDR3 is TGTGCCAGCAGTTACCGCCACGGCTCCTATAATTCACCCCTCCACTTT. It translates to CASSYRHGSYNSPLHF.

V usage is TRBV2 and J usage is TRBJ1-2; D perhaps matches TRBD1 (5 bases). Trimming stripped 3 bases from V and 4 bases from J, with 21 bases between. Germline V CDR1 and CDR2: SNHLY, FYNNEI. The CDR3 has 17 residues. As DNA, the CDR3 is TGTGCCAGCAGTGACGACGAACTCAGGGTGATGGCCTATGGCTACACCTTC. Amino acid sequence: CASSDDELRVMAYGYTF.

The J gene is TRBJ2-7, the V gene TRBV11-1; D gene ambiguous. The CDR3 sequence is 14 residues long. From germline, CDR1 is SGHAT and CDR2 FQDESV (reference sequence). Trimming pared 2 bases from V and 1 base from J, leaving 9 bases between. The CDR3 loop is CASSLLRVSYEQYF. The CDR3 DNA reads TGTGCCAGCAGCTTATTACGGGTTTCCTACGAGCAGTACTTC.

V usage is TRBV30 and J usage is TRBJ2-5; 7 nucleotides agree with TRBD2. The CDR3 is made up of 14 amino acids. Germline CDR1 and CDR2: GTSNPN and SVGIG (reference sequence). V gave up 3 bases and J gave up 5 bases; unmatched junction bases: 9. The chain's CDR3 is CAWSLTSLSETQYF. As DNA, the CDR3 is TGTGCCTGGAGCCTGACTAGCTTAAGTGAGACCCAGTACTTC.

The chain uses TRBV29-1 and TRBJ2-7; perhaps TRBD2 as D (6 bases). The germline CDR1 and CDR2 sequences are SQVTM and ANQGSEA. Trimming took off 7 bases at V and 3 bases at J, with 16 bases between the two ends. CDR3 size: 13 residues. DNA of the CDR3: TGCAGCGCTAGCGATTCAGTGTTCTACGAGCAGTACTTC. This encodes CSASDSVFYEQYF.

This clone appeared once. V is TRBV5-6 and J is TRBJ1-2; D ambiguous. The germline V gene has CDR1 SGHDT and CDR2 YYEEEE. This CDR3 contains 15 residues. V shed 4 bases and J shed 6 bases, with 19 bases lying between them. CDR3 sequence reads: CASSPHVGQAHGYTF. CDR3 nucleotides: TGTGCCAGCAGCCCCCATGTCGGCCAGGCCCATGGCTACACCTTC.

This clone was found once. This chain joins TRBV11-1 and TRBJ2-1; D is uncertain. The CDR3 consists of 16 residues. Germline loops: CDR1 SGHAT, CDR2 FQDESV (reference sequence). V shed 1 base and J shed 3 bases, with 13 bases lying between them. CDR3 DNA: TGTGCCAGCAGCTTAGGCGGAGCGTCGATCTACAATGAGCAGTTCTTC. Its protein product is CASSLGGASIYNEQFF.

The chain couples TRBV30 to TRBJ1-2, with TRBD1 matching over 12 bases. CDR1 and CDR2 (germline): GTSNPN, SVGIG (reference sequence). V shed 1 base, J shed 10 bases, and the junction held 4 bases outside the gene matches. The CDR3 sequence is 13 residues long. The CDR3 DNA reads TGTGCCTGGAGTGCAATGGGACAGGGGGCCTACACCTTC. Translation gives CAWSAMGQGAYTF. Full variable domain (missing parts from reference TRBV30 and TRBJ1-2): SQTIHQWPATLVQPVGSPLSLECTVEGTSNPNLYWYRQAAGRGLQLLFYSVGIGQISSEVPQNLSASRPQDRQFILSSKKLLLSDSGFYLCAWSAMGQGAYTFGSGTRLTVV.

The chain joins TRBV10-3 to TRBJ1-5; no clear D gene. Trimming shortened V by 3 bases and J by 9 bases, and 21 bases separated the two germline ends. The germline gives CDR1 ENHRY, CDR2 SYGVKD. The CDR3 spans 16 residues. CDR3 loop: CAISDTRREGGRPQHF. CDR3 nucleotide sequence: TGTGCCATCAGTGACACCCGGAGGGAAGGAGGAAGGCCCCAGCATTTT.

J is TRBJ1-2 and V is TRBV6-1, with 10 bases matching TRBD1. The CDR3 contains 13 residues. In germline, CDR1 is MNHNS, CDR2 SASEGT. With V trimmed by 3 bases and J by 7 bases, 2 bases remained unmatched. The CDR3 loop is CASSDGTGVGYTF. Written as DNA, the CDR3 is TGTGCCAGCAGTGACGGGACAGGGGTTGGCTACACCTTC.

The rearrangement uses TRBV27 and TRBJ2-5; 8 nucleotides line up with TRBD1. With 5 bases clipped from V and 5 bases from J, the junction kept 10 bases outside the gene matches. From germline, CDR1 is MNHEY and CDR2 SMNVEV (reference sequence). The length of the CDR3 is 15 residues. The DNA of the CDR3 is TGTGCCAGCAGTATTTCGACAGGGGTTTGGGAGACCCAGTACTTC. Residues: CASSISTGVWETQYF.